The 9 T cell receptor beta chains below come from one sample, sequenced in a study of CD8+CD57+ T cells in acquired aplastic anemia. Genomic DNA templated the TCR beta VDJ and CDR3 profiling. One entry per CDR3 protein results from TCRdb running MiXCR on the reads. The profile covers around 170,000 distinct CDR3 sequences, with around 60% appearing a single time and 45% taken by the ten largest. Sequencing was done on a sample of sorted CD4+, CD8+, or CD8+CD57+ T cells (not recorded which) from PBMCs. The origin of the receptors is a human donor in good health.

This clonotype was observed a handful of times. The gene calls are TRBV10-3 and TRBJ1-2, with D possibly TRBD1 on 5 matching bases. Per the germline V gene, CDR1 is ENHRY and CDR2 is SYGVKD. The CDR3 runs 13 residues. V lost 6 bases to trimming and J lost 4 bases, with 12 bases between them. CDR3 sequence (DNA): TGTGCCATCAGCACCGGGACGGGCTATGGCTACACCTTC. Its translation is CAISTGTGYGYTF.

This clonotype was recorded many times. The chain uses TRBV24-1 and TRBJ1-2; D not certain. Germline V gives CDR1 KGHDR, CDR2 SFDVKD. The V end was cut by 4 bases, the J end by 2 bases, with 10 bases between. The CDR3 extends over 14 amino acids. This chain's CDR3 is CATSESGPNYGYTF. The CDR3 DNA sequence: TGTGCCACCAGTGAATCTGGACCGAACTATGGCTACACCTTC.

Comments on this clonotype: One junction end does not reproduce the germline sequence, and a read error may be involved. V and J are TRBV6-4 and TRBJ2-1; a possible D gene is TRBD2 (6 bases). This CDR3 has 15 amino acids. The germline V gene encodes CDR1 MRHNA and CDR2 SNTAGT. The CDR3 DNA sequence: TGTGCCAGCAATGACGGTCTAGCGTCCTACAATGAGCAGTTCTTC. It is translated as CASNDGLASYNEQFF.

The CDR3 loop reads CASSSGGLGETQYF. DNA for the CDR3: TGTGCCAGCAGCTCGGGGGGGCTGGGAGAGACCCAGTACTTC. This chain links TRBV7-3 with TRBJ2-5, with 8 bases lining up with TRBD2. The CDR3 length is 14 residues. The germline V gene has CDR1 SGHTA and CDR2 FQGTGA. The V gene end was trimmed by 4 bases and the J gene end by 4 bases; junction bases not matched to a gene: 5.

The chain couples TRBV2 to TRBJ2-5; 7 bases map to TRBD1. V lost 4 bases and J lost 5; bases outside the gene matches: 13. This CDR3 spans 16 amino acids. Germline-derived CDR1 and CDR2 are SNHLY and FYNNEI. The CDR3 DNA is TGTGCCAGCAGTGTACAGGGGCGACTATCCGGGGAGACCCAGTACTTC. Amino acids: CASSVQGRLSGETQYF.

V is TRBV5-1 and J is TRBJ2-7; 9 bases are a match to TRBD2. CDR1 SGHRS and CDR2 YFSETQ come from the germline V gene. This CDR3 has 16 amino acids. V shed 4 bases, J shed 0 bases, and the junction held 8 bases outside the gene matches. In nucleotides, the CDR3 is TGCGCCAGCAGCGACCCTTATAGCGGGAGCTCCTACGAGCAGTACTTC. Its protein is CASSDPYSGSSYEQYF.

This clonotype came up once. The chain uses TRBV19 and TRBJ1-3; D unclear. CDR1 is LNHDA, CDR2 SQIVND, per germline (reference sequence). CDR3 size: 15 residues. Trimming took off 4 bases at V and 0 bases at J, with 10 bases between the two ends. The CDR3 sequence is CASSTEVRSGNTIYF. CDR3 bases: TGTGCCAGTAGTACCGAGGTTCGCTCTGGAAACACCATATATTTT. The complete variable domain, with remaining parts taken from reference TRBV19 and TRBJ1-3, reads DGGITQSPKYLFRKEGQNVTLSCEQNLNHDAMYWYRQDPGQGLRLIYYSQIVNDFQKGDIAEGYSVSREKKESFPLTVTSAQKNPTAFYLCASSTEVRSGNTIYFGEGSWLTVV.

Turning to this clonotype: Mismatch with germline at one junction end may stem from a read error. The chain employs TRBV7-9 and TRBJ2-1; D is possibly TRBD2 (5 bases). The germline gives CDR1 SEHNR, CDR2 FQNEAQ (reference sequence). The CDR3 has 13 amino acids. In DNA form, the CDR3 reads TGTGCCAGCAGCTTAGAAGACTACAATGAGCAGTCCTTC. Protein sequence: CASSLEDYNEQSF.

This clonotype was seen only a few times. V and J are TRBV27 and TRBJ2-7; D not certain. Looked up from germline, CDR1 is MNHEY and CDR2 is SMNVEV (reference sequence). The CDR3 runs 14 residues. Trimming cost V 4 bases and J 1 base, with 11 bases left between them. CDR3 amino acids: CASSSPTLSYEQYF. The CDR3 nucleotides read TGTGCCAGCAGTTCCCCGACACTTTCCTACGAGCAGTACTTC.